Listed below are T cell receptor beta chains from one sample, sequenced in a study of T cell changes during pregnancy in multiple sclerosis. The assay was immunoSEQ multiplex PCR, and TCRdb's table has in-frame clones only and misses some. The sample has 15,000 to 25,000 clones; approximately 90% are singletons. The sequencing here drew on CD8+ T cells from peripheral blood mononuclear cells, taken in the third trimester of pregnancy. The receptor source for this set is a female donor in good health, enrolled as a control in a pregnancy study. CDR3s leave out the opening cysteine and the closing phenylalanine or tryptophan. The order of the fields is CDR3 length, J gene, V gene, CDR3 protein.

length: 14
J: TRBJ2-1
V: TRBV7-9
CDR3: ASSPWTGSSYNEQF

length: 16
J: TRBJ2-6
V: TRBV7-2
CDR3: ASSFGLAGGVGANVLT

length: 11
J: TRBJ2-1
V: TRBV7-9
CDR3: ASSFQGLNEQF

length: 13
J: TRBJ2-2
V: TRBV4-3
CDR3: ASSQGLTNTGELF

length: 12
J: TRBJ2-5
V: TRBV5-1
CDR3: ASSFPGGAWEQY

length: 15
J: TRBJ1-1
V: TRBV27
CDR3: ASSDTTGTGGADEAF

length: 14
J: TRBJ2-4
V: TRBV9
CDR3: ASSATSGGARDIQY

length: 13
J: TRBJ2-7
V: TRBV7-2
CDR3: ASSLIAGGSHEQY

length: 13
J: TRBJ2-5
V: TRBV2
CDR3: ASSEWTSGQETQY

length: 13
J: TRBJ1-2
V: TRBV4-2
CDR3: ASSEPGTGVYGYT

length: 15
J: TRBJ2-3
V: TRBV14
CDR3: ASSRRGTSVGTDTQY

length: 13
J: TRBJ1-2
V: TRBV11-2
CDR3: ASSSESRRDYGYT

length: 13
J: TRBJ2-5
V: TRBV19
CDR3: ASSMVNRGAETQY

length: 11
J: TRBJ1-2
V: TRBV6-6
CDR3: ASSSRQTDGYT

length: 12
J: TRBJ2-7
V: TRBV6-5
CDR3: ASSYNGQGGEQY

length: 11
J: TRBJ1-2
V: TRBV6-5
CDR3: ASSLSGNYGYT

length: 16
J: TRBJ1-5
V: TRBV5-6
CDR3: ASSLSGHLINSNQPQH

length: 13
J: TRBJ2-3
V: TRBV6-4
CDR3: ASSPAEASTDTQY

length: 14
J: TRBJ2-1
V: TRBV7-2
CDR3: ASSFSGHTSSDEQF

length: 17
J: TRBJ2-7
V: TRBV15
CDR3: ATQFEVAGPDSLLYEQY

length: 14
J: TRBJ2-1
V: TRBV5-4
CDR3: ASSLPSGPPGDEQF

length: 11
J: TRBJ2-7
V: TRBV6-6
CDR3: ASNHADYYEQY

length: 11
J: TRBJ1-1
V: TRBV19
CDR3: ASSLGQGTEAF

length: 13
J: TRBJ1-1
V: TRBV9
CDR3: ASSVEVNGDTEAF

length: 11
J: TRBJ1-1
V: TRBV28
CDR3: ASRPRGNTEAF

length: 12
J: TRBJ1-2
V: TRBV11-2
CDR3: ASSLDGGNYGYT

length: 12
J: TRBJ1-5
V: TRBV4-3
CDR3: ASRGGWSNQPQH

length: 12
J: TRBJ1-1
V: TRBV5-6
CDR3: ASSLDRTYTEAF

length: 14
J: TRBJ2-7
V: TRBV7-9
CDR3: ASSLFPLTGAYEQY

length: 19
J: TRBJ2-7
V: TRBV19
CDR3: ASTPQWLLTSGSTGPYEQY

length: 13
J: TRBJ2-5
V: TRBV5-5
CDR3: ASSLERDNQETQY

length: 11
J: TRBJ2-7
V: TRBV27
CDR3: ASSYRRGYEQY

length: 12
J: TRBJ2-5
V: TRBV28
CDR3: ASQFAGAGETQY

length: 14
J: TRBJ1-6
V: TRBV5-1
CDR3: ASSRIDRGRSSPLH

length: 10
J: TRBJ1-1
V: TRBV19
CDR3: ASSIEGTEAF

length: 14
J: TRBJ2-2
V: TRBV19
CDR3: ASSIDLGEGTGELF

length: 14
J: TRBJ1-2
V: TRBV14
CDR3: ASSQVSSVSLYGYT

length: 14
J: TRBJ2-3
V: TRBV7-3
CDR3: ASSQTSGDSTDTQY

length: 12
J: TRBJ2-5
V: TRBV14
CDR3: ASSPGSGQETQY

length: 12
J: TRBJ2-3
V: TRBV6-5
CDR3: ASSPGLDTDTQY

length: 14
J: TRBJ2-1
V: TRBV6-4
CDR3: ASSEAGTSGPNEQF